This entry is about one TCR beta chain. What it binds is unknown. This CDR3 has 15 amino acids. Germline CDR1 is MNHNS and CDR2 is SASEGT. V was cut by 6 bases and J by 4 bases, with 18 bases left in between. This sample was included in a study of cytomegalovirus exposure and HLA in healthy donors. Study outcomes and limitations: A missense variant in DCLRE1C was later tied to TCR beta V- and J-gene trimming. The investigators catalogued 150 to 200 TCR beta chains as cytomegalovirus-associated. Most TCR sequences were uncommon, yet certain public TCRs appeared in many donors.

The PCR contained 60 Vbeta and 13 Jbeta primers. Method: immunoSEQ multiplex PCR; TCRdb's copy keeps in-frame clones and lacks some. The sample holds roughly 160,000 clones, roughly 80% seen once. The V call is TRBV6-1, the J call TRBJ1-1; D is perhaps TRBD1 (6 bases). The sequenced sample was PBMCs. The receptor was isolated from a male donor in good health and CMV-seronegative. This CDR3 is CASRTDRMRSTEAFF. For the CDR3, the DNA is TGTGCCAGCAGGACCGACAGGATGCGGAGCACTGAAGCTTTCTTT.